This T cell receptor beta chain was sequenced during a study of vaccination and CD4 T cells after COVID-19. Study background: Post-COVID sampling occurred a median around 100 days after diagnosis (range 35 to 161). Findings of the study overall: Although the median of SARS-CoV-2-reactive clonotypes rose from around 20 to 38, the change was not significant.

As for treatment: approximately 9-day PBMC culture with coronavirus spike peptide pools or control peptides (ViraFEST assay). Per-well cultures of two million PBMCs received 8 to 10 IU/ml IL-2 and about 10 ug/ml peptide pools. J gave up 3 bases and V 1 base, and 3 bases lay outside the gene matches. The germline V gene has CDR1 SGHAT and CDR2 FQNNGV. The CDR3 totals 15 residues. Sequenced with the Oncomine TCR Beta short-read assay was DNA taken from cultured CD4+ T cells. Genomic DNA was taken out of cultured CD4+ T cells by extraction. TCRdb re-analysed the PCR reads in MiXCR, keeping a single row per CDR3 protein. The repertoire holds about 14,000 distinct CDR3 sequences, with approximately 50% as singletons. About this clonotype: Its antigen is unidentified.

The chain links TRBV11-2 to TRBJ2-7, with TRBD2 matching 10 bases. The origin of this receptor is a human donor who had recovered from COVID-19. Sequences were obtained from CD4+ T cells from blood, cultured in vitro. CDR3 sequence: CASSLASSGSYEQYF. DNA of the CDR3: TGTGCCAGCAGCTTAGCTTCTAGCGGGAGCTACGAGCAGTACTTC.